A single T cell receptor beta chain is shown here with its context. Antigen unknown. These data are taken from a study of cytomegalovirus exposure and HLA in healthy donors. Study-level points and caveats: The study assumed roughly uniform donor sequencing depth for presence/absence analyses. In an earlier analysis, about 87% or about 30%: the productive usage of most TCR beta V segments.

Primers for the PCR totalled 60 Vbeta and 13 Jbeta. Clones were read by immunoSEQ multiplex PCR, and TCRdb kept only the in-frame ones, dropping some. The data show under 130,000 clones, 69% seen once. Germline CDR1 SNHLY, CDR2 FYNNEI. This CDR3 has 16 residues. V gave up 3 bases and J gave up 0 bases, with 12 bases separating them. Source material: PBMCs. V and J are TRBV2 and TRBJ2-1; D possibly corresponds to TRBD2 (6 bases). This sequence was found in a man between 25 and 39 years old in good health and CMV-seronegative. Here the CDR3 DNA reads TGTGCCAGCAGTGAGGGTAGCGGAGCCTCCTACAATGAGCAGTTCTTC. Its protein product is CASSEGSGASYNEQFF.